These 26 T cell receptor beta chains originate from one sample sequenced in a study of shared clonotypes between healthy human individuals. Data came from immunoSEQ multiplex PCR; TCRdb stores just in-frame clones and leaves some out. The sample comprises over a million clones, roughly 74% of which are singletons, and 0.6% to 0.7% rests with the top ten. Sequencing input: memory CD4+ T cells from PBMCs. This sample's subset: CD45RA-negative fraction. The receptors come from a man aged 18 to 35 in good health. Some clones in this sample may be carry-over from other donors' samples.

V usage is TRBV7-3 and J usage is TRBJ2-1; the match to TRBD2 covers 15 bases. Germline CDR1 and CDR2: SGHTA and FQGTGA. V shed 5 bases, J shed 8 bases, and the junction held 7 bases outside the gene matches. The CDR3 contains 16 residues. CDR3 residues: CASSRGTSGRIDEQFF. CDR3 coding DNA: TGTGCCAGCAGCAGAGGGACTAGCGGGAGGATAGATGAGCAGTTCTTC.

This rearrangement joins TRBV19 to TRBJ1-5, with D possibly being TRBD1 (5 bases). Germline V lookup: CDR1 LNHDA, CDR2 SQIVND (reference sequence). The CDR3 is 15 amino acids. The V end lost 7 bases, the J end lost 6 bases, and 19 bases lay between the germline ends. The CDR3 DNA reads TGTGCCAGTAAACCCGGGACCCGGACGGGTCAGCCCCAGCATTTT. Translation gives CASKPGTRTGQPQHF. The variable domain in full, with the rest retrieved from reference TRBV19 and TRBJ1-5, is DGGITQSPKYLFRKEGQNVTLSCEQNLNHDAMYWYRQDPGQGLRLIYYSQIVNDFQKGDIAEGYSVSREKKESFPLTVTSAQKNPTAFYLCASKPGTRTGQPQHFGDGTRLSIL.

The genes are TRBV29-1 and TRBJ2-5, with D possibly matching TRBD1 (6 bases). V was pared by 5 bases and J by 1 base, with 11 bases between. The CDR3 contains 13 residues. Germline CDR1 is SQVTM and CDR2 is ANQGSEA. The CDR3 here is CSVQGPFQETQYF. DNA for the CDR3: TGCAGCGTTCAGGGGCCCTTCCAAGAGACCCAGTACTTC. The full variable domain, rest sourced from reference TRBV29-1 and TRBJ2-5, is SAVISQKPSRDICQRGTSLTIQCQVDSQVTMMFWYRQQPGQSLTLIATANQGSEATYESGFVIDKFPISRPNLTFSTLTVSNMSPEDSSIYLCSVQGPFQETQYFGPGTRLLVL.

V usage is TRBV28 and J usage is TRBJ1-1, with no clear D. V lost 3 bases to trimming and J lost 7 bases, with 9 bases between them. CDR1 and CDR2 from the germline V gene are MDHEN and SYDVKM. This CDR3 is built from 12 residues. As DNA, the CDR3 is TGTGCCAGCAGTTTCTTTATGGATGAAGCTTTCTTT. It specifies CASSFFMDEAFF.

The chain carries TRBV6-6 and TRBJ2-1; TRBD1 agrees at 9 bases. J was trimmed by 13 bases and V by 5 bases; bases with no gene match: 9. CDR3 length equals 13 residues. The germline CDR1 and CDR2 sequences are MNHNY and SVGAGI (reference sequence). As DNA, the CDR3 is TGTGCCAGCAGTCATTCGGACAGGGGAAGACAGTTCTTC. Encoded protein: CASSHSDRGRQFF.

Comment on this clone: The identical CDR3 is also encoded by other nucleotide sequences in the sample. The J gene is TRBJ1-1, the V gene TRBV6-1; 9 bases match TRBD1. Germline CDR1 MNHNS, CDR2 SASEGT. V was pared by 6 bases and J by 0 bases, with 5 bases of the junction left unmatched. The CDR3 sequence is 15 residues long. This CDR3 reads CASSLRTGVNTEAFF. In nucleotides, the CDR3 is TGTGCCAGCAGCCTACGGACAGGGGTGAACACTGAAGCTTTCTTT.

The chain joins TRBV2 to TRBJ2-1; 14 nucleotides agree with TRBD2. The J segment lost 8 bases and the V segment lost 5 bases, leaving 5 bases of the junction unmatched. Germline V lookup: CDR1 SNHLY, CDR2 FYNNEI. The CDR3 spans 15 residues. CDR3 residues: CASSRQGLAGDEQFF. As DNA, the CDR3 is TGTGCCAGCAGTCGCCAGGGACTAGCGGGAGATGAGCAGTTCTTC.

The chain carries TRBV7-9 and TRBJ2-7; possible D gene TRBD1, 5 bases. With 2 bases removed from V and 3 bases from J, the gap between germline ends came to 11 bases. Germline V lookup: CDR1 SEHNR, CDR2 FQNEAQ (reference sequence). This CDR3 has 14 residues. CDR3 in amino acids: CASSLLGAGYEQYF. In nucleotides, the CDR3 is TGTGCCAGCAGCTTATTAGGGGCCGGCTACGAGCAGTACTTC. Together with reference TRBV7-9 and TRBJ2-7, the CDR3 gives the full variable domain: DTGVSQNPRHKITKRGQNVTFRCDPISEHNRLYWYRQTLGQGPEFLTYFQNEAQLEKSRLLSDRFSAERPKGSFSTLEIQRTEQGDSAMYLCASSLLGAGYEQYFGPGTRLTVT.

This rearrangement joins TRBV5-6 to TRBJ2-1, with 9 bases matching TRBD1. The CDR3 is made up of 15 amino acids. CDR1 and CDR2 from the germline V gene are SGHDT and YYEEEE. Germline trimming cut 0 bases from V and 6 bases from J; bases unmatched to any gene: 4. In nucleotides, the CDR3 is TGTGCCAGCAGCTTGGGGGACAGGGAGGGCAATGAGCAGTTCTTC. This translates into CASSLGDREGNEQFF.

The rearrangement joins TRBV7-3 to TRBJ2-3; 13 bases are shared with TRBD2. Trimming took 9 bases from V and 4 from J; bases not matched to a gene: 4. This CDR3 spans 14 amino acids. Germline assignment: CDR1 SGHTA and CDR2 FQGTGA. Here the CDR3 reads CASSGLAGADTQYF. CDR3 DNA sequence: TGTGCCAGTTCCGGACTAGCGGGAGCAGATACGCAGTATTTT. Combining the CDR3 with reference TRBV7-3 and TRBJ2-3 gives the whole variable domain GAGVSQTPSNKVTEKGKYVELRCDPISGHTALYWYRQSLGQGPEFLIYFQGTGAADDSGLPNDRFFAVRPEGSVSTLKIQRTERGDSAVYLCASSGLAGADTQYFGPGTRLTVL.

A remark on this clone: The sample has other DNA sequences that encode this CDR3 too. The chain employs TRBV9 and TRBJ2-3, with a weak D call TRBD1 (6 bases). The CDR3 length is 13 residues. V lost 3 bases and J lost 1, with 6 bases in between. CDR1 SGDLS and CDR2 YYNGEE come from the germline V gene. The CDR3 here is CASSGGRTDTQYF. CDR3 DNA: TGTGCCAGCAGCGGGGGGCGCACAGATACGCAGTATTTT.

This chain links TRBV6-6 with TRBJ2-5; D might be TRBD2 (5 bases). The CDR3 loop spans 12 amino acids. The V gene lost 6 bases and the J gene lost 4 bases, with 9 bases spanning the gap. From germline, CDR1 is MNHNY and CDR2 SVGAGI (reference sequence). CDR3 bases: TGTGCCAGCAGCCTAGAGGGAGAGACCCAGTACTTC. Protein product: CASSLEGETQYF.

J is TRBJ2-7 and V is TRBV9; 7 nucleotides align to TRBD2. CDR3 length: 15 residues. The V and J ends lost 2 bases and 5 bases, in that order; junction bases with no gene match: 10. Germline loops: CDR1 SGDLS, CDR2 YYNGEE. The CDR3 DNA follows: TGTGCCAGCAGCGTGGGACTATACAACGCCAACGAGCAGTACTTC. This sequence encodes CASSVGLYNANEQYF.

This clone was counted once. The chain uses TRBV2 and TRBJ1-5; D perhaps matches TRBD1 (6 bases). V lost 5 bases and J lost 2, with 13 bases in between. The CDR3 is 15 residues long. Germline CDR1 SNHLY, CDR2 FYNNEI. The CDR3 nucleotides are TGTGCCAGCAGTCTAGGCAAGGGGGGCAATCAGCCCCAGCATTTT. This sequence encodes CASSLGKGGNQPQHF.

Of note for this clone: One base away lies a much larger clone, so this may be a sequencing read error. Different DNA sequences within this sample yield the same CDR3. V gene TRBV7-3 combines with J gene TRBJ1-1, with D uncertain. V was clipped by 4 bases and J by 1 base, with 7 bases between them. The CDR3 is 13 amino acids. Germline loops: CDR1 SGHTA, CDR2 FQGTGA. The CDR3 region is CASSSQGNTEAFF. CDR3 in DNA: TGTGCCAGCAGCTCCCAAGGGAACACTGAAGCTTTCTTT.

With regard to this clone: Other DNA sequences in the same sample also yield this CDR3. V usage is TRBV6-6 and J usage is TRBJ2-1; 10 nucleotides line up with TRBD2. The CDR3 contains 15 residues. V dropped 5 bases and J dropped 6; count of bases not matched to a gene: 7. The germline CDR1 and CDR2 sequences are MNHNY and SVGAGI (reference sequence). CDR3 DNA sequence: TGTGCCAGCAGTGGGCTAGCGGGAGTAAGCAATGAGCAGTTCTTC. Protein sequence: CASSGLAGVSNEQFF.

Only one count was recorded for this clone. The chain links TRBV5-1 to TRBJ2-5; D ambiguous. Germline lookup yields CDR1 SGHRS and CDR2 YFSETQ. The CDR3 contains 12 residues. V dropped 3 bases and J dropped 1 base, with 4 bases sitting between them. CDR3 loop: CASSSLQETQYF. The CDR3 DNA sequence: TGCGCCAGCAGCTCCCTCCAAGAGACCCAGTACTTC.

The chain uses TRBV7-9 and TRBJ2-7, with a tentative D call TRBD1 (5 bases). The CDR3 has 15 amino acids. Trimming took 2 bases from V and 7 from J, leaving 18 bases between them. The germline gives CDR1 SEHNR, CDR2 FQNEAQ (reference sequence). For the CDR3, the DNA is TGTGCCAGCAGCTTATCCAGGGTGTCAGTGGGGGAGCAGTACTTC. This sequence encodes CASSLSRVSVGEQYF. Complete variable domain (other parts from reference TRBV7-9 and TRBJ2-7): DTGVSQNPRHKITKRGQNVTFRCDPISEHNRLYWYRQTLGQGPEFLTYFQNEAQLEKSRLLSDRFSAERPKGSFSTLEIQRTEQGDSAMYLCASSLSRVSVGEQYFGPGTRLTVT.

The chain is built from TRBV13 and TRBJ2-2; 7 bases line up with TRBD1. This CDR3 region has 13 residues. V dropped 5 bases and J dropped 6; count of bases not matched to a gene: 3. CDR1 and CDR2 (germline): PRHDT, FYEKMQ (reference sequence). CDR3 protein: CASSLTGSGELFF. The DNA of the CDR3 is TGTGCCAGCAGCCTGACAGGGTCCGGGGAGCTGTTTTTT.

The chain couples TRBV25-1 to TRBJ1-4; possible D gene TRBD1, 5 bases. V gave up 2 bases and J gave up 7 bases, with 20 bases separating them. CDR3 size: 17 residues. Per the germline V gene, CDR1 is MGHDK and CDR2 is SYGVNS. CDR3 loop: CASSENGRGKLGEKLFF. Written as DNA, the CDR3 is TGTGCCAGCAGTGAAAATGGGCGGGGGAAGCTCGGTGAAAAACTGTTTTTT. The whole variable domain, filled in from reference TRBV25-1 and TRBJ1-4, reads EADIYQTPRYLVIGTGKKITLECSQTMGHDKMYWYQQDPGMELHLIHYSYGVNSTEKGDLSSESTVSRIRTEHFPLTLESARPSHTSQYLCASSENGRGKLGEKLFFGSGTQLSVL.

J is TRBJ1-4 and V is TRBV28, with D unclear. V was shortened by 8 bases and J by 11 bases, with 9 bases between the two germline ends. This CDR3 comprises 10 residues. Germline V gene data show CDR1 as MDHEN and CDR2 as SYDVKM. CDR3 sequence reads: CASGSGKLFF. CDR3 bases: TGTGCCAGCGGCTCGGGGAAACTGTTTTTT. Combining the CDR3 with reference TRBV28 and TRBJ1-4 gives the whole variable domain DVKVTQSSRYLVKRTGEKVFLECVQDMDHENMFWYRQDPGLGLRLIYFSYDVKMKEKGDIPEGYSVSREKKERFSLILESASTNQTSMYLCASGSGKLFFGSGTQLSVL.

The V gene is TRBV2, the J gene TRBJ2-2; 10 bases fit TRBD2. J gave up 0 bases and V 7 bases, and 5 bases lay outside the gene matches. The CDR3 spans 16 residues. Germline V gene sequence: CDR1 SNHLY, CDR2 FYNNEI. The CDR3 reads CASISTSGANTGELFF. The CDR3 DNA sequence: TGTGCCAGCATAAGTACTAGCGGGGCGAACACCGGGGAGCTGTTTTTT.

This chain connects TRBV7-3 to TRBJ2-5, with D uncertain. The CDR3 loop spans 13 amino acids. The V and J ends lost 2 bases and 3 bases respectively, with 7 bases between them. Germline assignment: CDR1 SGHTA and CDR2 FQGTGA. Written as DNA, the CDR3 is TGTGCCAGCAGCTTATTACGGGAAGAGACCCAGTACTTC. This encodes CASSLLREETQYF.

V is TRBV5-5 and J is TRBJ1-2; D call uncertain. Trimming pared 4 bases from V and 7 bases from J, leaving 11 bases between. The CDR3 consists of 12 residues. In germline, CDR1 is SGHKS, CDR2 YYEKEE (reference sequence). CDR3 amino acids: CASSLPAVGYTF. The CDR3, as DNA: TGTGCCAGCAGCCTCCCGGCTGTTGGCTACACCTTC.

To note about this clone: This may arise from a read error, as a much more abundant clone is one base away. The sample contains more than one DNA sequence encoding this CDR3. The rearrangement links TRBV11-1 to TRBJ1-1, with D hard to call. CDR3 length: 13 amino acids. V gave up 1 base and J gave up 1 base, with 4 bases separating them. The V gene's germline CDR1 is SGHAT and CDR2 FQDESV (reference sequence). The CDR3 reads CASSLGGNTEAFF. CDR3 coding DNA: TGTGCCAGCAGCTTAGGAGGGAACACTGAAGCTTTCTTT.

The chain joins TRBV5-1 to TRBJ2-1; 9 positions match TRBD2. This CDR3 is built from 15 residues. The ends lost 0 bases at V and 5 bases at J; junction bases unmatched: 3. The germline gives CDR1 SGHRS, CDR2 YFSETQ. CDR3 nucleotide sequence: TGCGCCAGCAGCTTGGAACTAGCGGGTGACAATGAGCAGTTCTTC. Translated, it gives CASSLELAGDNEQFF.